Listed below are T cell receptor beta chains from one sample, sequenced in a study of cytomegalovirus exposure and HLA in healthy donors. Method: immunoSEQ multiplex PCR; TCRdb's copy keeps in-frame clones and lacks some. The sample records about 140,000 clones, roughly nine tenths being singletons. The sample taken for sequencing was PBMCs. All receptors come from a man younger than 35 in good health and CMV-seronegative. Each CDR3 is given with its conserved first and last residue. D genes are given only for firm matches. Some rows mark clone size as missing; the rest say once, few, many or name a class of expanded clone.

TRBD2 TRBJ2-2 NA TRBV7-2 TGTGCCAGCAGCTTAAACTCTCCGGGGGGTAACACCGGGGAGCTGTTTTTT CASSLNSPGGNTGELFF
TRBD2 TRBJ2-1 NA TRBV5-4 TGTGCCAGCAGCTCCCTAGCGGGCCAGAACAATGAGCAGTTCTTC CASSSLAGQNNEQFF
TRBD2 TRBJ2-5 once TRBV4-1 TGCGCCAGCAGCCAAGAGGGACTAGCTTACTTC CASSQEGLAYF
TRBD2 TRBJ2-5 NA TRBV6-1 TGTGCCAGCGAACCGGGACTAGCGGGGCTAGAGACCCAGTACTTC CASEPGLAGLETQYF
TRBD1 TRBJ2-1 once TRBV4-3 TGCGCCAGGGACAGGGAAGGGAATGAGCAGTTCTTC CARDREGNEQFF
TRBD2 TRBJ2-1 NA TRBV18 TGTGCCAGCTCACTTCGGCTAGCGGGAGACCATGAGCAGTTCTTC CASSLRLAGDHEQFF
NA TRBJ2-1 NA TRBV9 TGTGCCAGCAGCGTAGAAGCGGACCTTTACAATGAGCAGTTCTTC CASSVEADLYNEQFF
TRBD1 TRBJ2-1 NA TRBV7-9 TGTGCCAGCAGCTCTCACAGGGGGAAGGCTTGGGATGAGCAGTTCTTC CASSSHRGKAWDEQFF
NA TRBJ1-3 once TRBV9 TGTGCCAGCAGCGCAAATTCAGGGGCTGGGAGAAACACCATATATTTT CASSANSGAGRNTIYF
NA TRBJ2-3 NA TRBV7-8 TGTGCCAGCAGCTTAGTCGTAAGCACAGATACGCAGTATTTT CASSLVVSTDTQYF
TRBD2 TRBJ2-5 NA TRBV9 TGTGCCAGCAGCGCTAGCGGGAGCCGGCAAGAGACCCAGTACTTC CASSASGSRQETQYF
NA TRBJ1-1 NA TRBV7-8 TGTGCCAGCAGACCCTTCCGGGTCACGAACACTGAAGCTTTCTTT CASRPFRVTNTEAFF
TRBD2 TRBJ2-1 NA TRBV7-6 TGTGCCAGCAGCGTACTAGCGGGAGAGAGCTCCTACAATGAGCAGTTCTTC CASSVLAGESSYNEQFF
TRBD2 TRBJ2-1 NA TRBV14 TGTGCCAGCAGCCAAGGGGGACTAGCGGGGAGCAATGAGCAGTTCTTC CASSQGGLAGSNEQFF
NA TRBJ2-3 NA TRBV4-3 TGCGCCAGCAGCCCGTGGGCTAGCATCACAGATACGCAGTATTTT CASSPWASITDTQYF
TRBD2 TRBJ2-1 NA TRBV11-2 TGTGCCAGCAGCTCCGGAGCGGGAGGGCCTGGTATTTTGGTCAATGAGCAGTTCTTC CASSSGAGGPGILVNEQFF
TRBD1 TRBJ1-6 NA TRBV4-1 TGCGCCAGCAGTCGGACAGGGAGCAATTCACCCCTCCACTTT CASSRTGSNSPLHF
NA TRBJ1-2 NA TRBV6-1 TGTGCCAGCAGTGAGTGGGGAGGCTATGGCTACACCTTC CASSEWGGYGYTF
TRBD2 TRBJ2-7 NA TRBV7-2 TGTGCCAGCAGCTTACTTAGCGGGGTTGGGGAGCAGTACTTC CASSLLSGVGEQYF
NA TRBJ1-1 NA TRBV7-9 TGTGCCAGCAGCATGCGACGGGTGGGAGCGGACACTGAAGCTTTCTTT CASSMRRVGADTEAFF
NA TRBJ1-1 NA TRBV19 TGTGCCAGTAGCCTTAACACTGAAGCTTTCTTT CASSLNTEAFF
NA TRBJ2-3 NA TRBV11-1 TGTGCCAGCAGCTTTGGGTCCGCAGGGTTAGCAGATACGCAGTATTTT CASSFGSAGLADTQYF
NA TRBJ2-1 NA TRBV7-2 TGTGCCAGCATGGACTACCTGGGGAATGAGCAGTTCTTC CASMDYLGNEQFF
TRBD2 TRBJ2-2 NA TRBV5-1 TGCGCCAGCAGCTTGGTCTTGCTAGCGGGAGCCCCCGGGGAGCTGTTTTTT CASSLVLLAGAPGELFF
NA TRBJ1-2 NA TRBV7-2 TGTGCCAGCAGCTTAGTTTTGGGGACAATCCCTAACTATGGCTACACCTTC CASSLVLGTIPNYGYTF
NA TRBJ1-2 NA TRBV29-1 TGCAGCGTTGAAATACCGAGCGGGGGAAGAGGCTACACCTTC CSVEIPSGGRGYTF
NA TRBJ1-5 NA TRBV27 TGTGCCAGCAGTTCCTTGGCAGGGAATAGGGGCAATCAGCCCCAGCATTTT CASSSLAGNRGNQPQHF
NA TRBJ1-1 NA TRBV6-5 TGTGCCAGCAGTTACGACAGGTCAGGGATGAACACTGAAGCTTTCTTT CASSYDRSGMNTEAFF
NA TRBJ2-2 NA TRBV7-2 TGTGCCAGCAGCAAGGGGGGGATGAACACCGGGGAGCTGTTTTTT CASSKGGMNTGELFF
TRBD1 TRBJ2-7 NA TRBV7-2 TGTGCCAGCAGCTTAGGGACAGGGATCGGGTACGAGCAGTACTTC CASSLGTGIGYEQYF
NA TRBJ1-1 few TRBV9 TGTGCCAGCAGCGTAGATGTTCGGGGGACTGAAGCTTTCTTT CASSVDVRGTEAFF
NA TRBJ2-7 NA TRBV11-2 TGTGCCAGCAGAACCCCCGCAGGGTTGAACTACGAGCAGTACTTC CASRTPAGLNYEQYF
TRBD2 TRBJ2-7 NA TRBV7-6 TGTGCCAGCAGCGATGGGGGGGGAGGGCTATCCTACGAGCAGTACTTC CASSDGGGGLSYEQYF
TRBD2 TRBJ2-1 once TRBV11-2 TGTGCCAGCAGCCCGCGGCTCACGGGGGGGGATGAGCAGTTCTTC CASSPRLTGGDEQFF
TRBD1 TRBJ2-5 NA TRBV5-1 TGCGCCAGCAGCTCCCCGGACAGGGGGGCGGAGACCCAGTACTTC CASSSPDRGAETQYF
NA TRBJ1-5 NA TRBV6-1 TGTGCCAGCAGTGAATTAGGGGGTCTGAAGAGTTCCCAGCATTTT CASSELGGLKSSQHF
NA TRBJ2-5 NA TRBV27 TGTGCCAGCAGTTTAATCCCTCCCGACGGGATCCGTAGGTCGTACCAAGAGACCCAGTACTTC CASSLIPPDGIRRSYQETQYF
NA TRBJ1-5 NA TRBV5-3 TGTGCCAGCAGCTTCGGGTATTGGCAGCCCCAGCATTTT CASSFGYWQPQHF
NA TRBJ2-3 NA TRBV1 TGCACCAGCAGCCCTCCGGCCGGCGGGAACTACACAGATACGCAGTATTTT CTSSPPAGGNYTDTQYF
NA TRBJ2-3 NA TRBV5-1 TGCGCCAGCAGCTTGGACAGGGCTTATGATACGCAGTATTTT CASSLDRAYDTQYF
NA TRBJ1-1 NA TRBV5-1 TGCGCCAGCAGCTCACCGCAGGACATGAACACTGAAGCTTTCTTT CASSSPQDMNTEAFF
TRBD2 TRBJ2-2 NA TRBV6-6 TGTGCCAGCAGTACTAGCGGACGGAACACCGGGGAGCTGTTTTTT CASSTSGRNTGELFF
NA TRBJ2-7 NA TRBV20-1 TGCAGTGAGTTAGATCCCTACGAGCAGTACTTC CSELDPYEQYF
NA TRBJ2-3 NA TRBV29-1 TGCAGCGTTGTTGTGGTGCAGAGCACAGATACGCAGTATTTT CSVVVVQSTDTQYF
TRBD2 TRBJ2-3 NA TRBV2 TGTGCCAGCAGTGAAGCGGGGCGGGGGGGCCGCCATACGCAGTATTTT CASSEAGRGGRHTQYF
NA TRBJ2-5 NA TRBV7-2 TGTGCCAGCAGCGAGCGGACAGGGGGTACTAGCGGGAACCAAGAGACCCAGTACTTC CASSERTGGTSGNQETQYF
TRBD2 TRBJ2-5 NA TRBV6-6 TGTGCCAGCAGTCCTCTAGCGGGGAGAGGGGAGACCCAGTACTTC CASSPLAGRGETQYF
TRBD1 TRBJ1-2 NA TRBV14 TGTGCCAGCAGCCGAACTATTCCCGGGACAGGGGACGACGGCTACACCTTC CASSRTIPGTGDDGYTF
NA TRBJ1-5 once TRBV5-8 TGTGCCAGCAGCTTGGACGGGGGGGTTGATCAGCCCCAGCATTTT CASSLDGGVDQPQHF
NA TRBJ2-4 NA TRBV6-1 TGTGCCAGCAGTCCTATGGAGGGAGCCAAAAACATTCAGTACTTC CASSPMEGAKNIQYF
NA TRBJ2-7 NA TRBV4-1 TGCGCCAGCAGCGTAAAGACAGGTCGCGAGCAGTACTTC CASSVKTGREQYF
NA TRBJ1-2 NA TRBV30 TGTGCCTGGAGCAACCTGGAGGACTTAAATGGCTACACCTTC CAWSNLEDLNGYTF
NA TRBJ1-2 NA TRBV7-9 TGTGCCAGCAGCCTCGGACTTGGCTACACCTTC CASSLGLGYTF
TRBD1 TRBJ1-1 NA TRBV5-6 TGTGCCAGCAGCTTGGGGACAGGGGGGACTGAAGCTTTCTTT CASSLGTGGTEAFF
NA TRBJ2-1 once TRBV5-1 TGCGCCAGCAGCTTAAGAGGCTACAATGAGCAGTTCTTC CASSLRGYNEQFF